The subject of this entry is one T cell receptor beta chain. A few counts support this clonotype. The antigen it recognizes is unknown. Base qualities are not recorded, but no much larger clone differs from it by a single base. This sample is part of a study of identical twins (dated by TCRdb to the mid-2010s). For context, the study as a whole: The study deep-sequenced TCR alpha and beta repertoires from monozygotic twins, unrelated adults of various ages and cord blood to test whether fetal clonotypes persist. Replicate twin experiments were performed at different times using different library preparation protocols to rule out contamination.

The library was made by 5' RACE. The run used an Illumina HiSeq 2000. Template switching added a universal primer binding site, and the final cDNA carried a unique molecular identifier that allowed TCR cDNA molecules to be counted accurately. First-strand cDNA for TCR alpha and beta chains was synthesized from specific primers in the conserved constant-segment region. To control for contamination, every cDNA library carried two barcodes: a SMART-Mk sample barcode plus Illumina barcodes. Two successive PCR steps introduced TruSeq adapter sequences along with Illumina sample barcodes. TCR alpha and beta cDNA libraries were sequenced on the Illumina HiSeq platform with custom primers. Per the source publication's procedure: MiGEC was used to process raw reads and extract unique molecular identifiers, and MiXCR was used to find CDR3 positions. Recombination models were inferred per individual with the repgenHMM and IGoR tools using an EM algorithm. The analysis of shared clonotypes was done with the tcR package in R, with sharing normalized by the product of cloneset sizes. To study raw recombination without the effects of thymic and clonal selection, out-of-frame nonproductive sequences were analyzed. TCRdb redid the processing of the public reads, applying fastp at Q25 and MiXCR, and retained in-frame beta chains. Rows are combined by CDR3 protein, so each entry shows the most common genes and DNA. The V and J calls shown here were made by TCRdb, not taken from the authors' results. Counted in this sample were 500,000 to 650,000 distinct CDR3 sequences; 20% to 25% of them appeared once. The ten largest clones represent around 0.48% of the sample.

All donors were healthy Caucasians. The twin cohort comprised three pairs of female monozygotic twins, all aged roughly 18 to 30 years. Positive isolation kits from Invitrogen were used to isolate CD4+ and CD8+ T cell populations. Counted from cysteine to phenylalanine, this CDR3 has 17 amino acids. Of the read, only the CDR3 DNA is kept; its 51 bases are in frame from base 1. Germline trimming amounts to 3 bases on V and 4 bases on J, with 10 as the count of junction bases outside the gene matches. The germline V gene encodes CDR1 MGHRA and CDR2 YSYEKL. Study-wide findings and limitations: In monozygotic twins, recombination models systematically underestimated out-of-frame TCR alpha sharing, but the models matched the sharing seen between unrelated individuals. Excess twin sharing in beta out-of-frame sequences was weaker because fewer shared sequences lowered the signal-to-noise ratio. Abundant cord blood beta clonotypes had fewer insertions, young adult naive repertoires showed a similar but weaker trend, and memory repertoires showed no such trend. Out-of-frame TCR alpha sequences shared between twins showed an excess of low generation-probability sequences compared with coincidental sharing between unrelated individuals. Conclusions relied on cross-sectional statistical analysis, since the same donors could not be followed over many years. Zero-insertion analyses could be partly confounded by invariant T cells such as MAIT and iNKT, although diverse VJ usage argued against such confounding for most clonotypes.

These sequences were also reported in another study, on yellow fever vaccine responses in identical twins. The second investigation adds: The T cell response to vaccination in identical twins was reported by the authors to appear partly convergent and partly personalized. The study precisely tracked vaccine-responding T cell clones in identical twins.

The chain links TRBV4-1 with TRBJ2-3; TRBD2 lines up with 10 middle nucleotides. This TCR was sampled from a woman younger than 30 in good health. Sequencing input: CD4+ T cells sorted from blood. CDR3 reads: CASSQAQLAGLADTQYF. The DNA sequence is given as TGCGCCAGCAGCCAGGCCCAACTAGCGGGACTAGCAGATACGCAGTATTTT.